The sequence of this TCR beta chain was determined in a study of blood T cell repertoires in COVID-19. This CDR3 contains 13 residues. CDR1 GTSNPN and CDR2 SVGIG come from the germline V gene (reference sequence). Germline trimming cut 8 bases from V and 7 bases from J; bases unmatched to any gene: 7. In terms of age and location, participants ranged from roughly 18 to 95 years and lived in fewer than 30 US areas. A case of COVID-19 had been met by exposed participants within 2 weeks before study entry. Sequencing used immunoSEQ multiplex PCR; TCRdb keeps in-frame clones, though not all of them. The sample includes approximately 310,000 clones, 75% to 90% of them seen just once.

The rearrangement links TRBV30 to TRBJ2-5; 13 positions agree with TRBD2. Sequenced sample: PBMCs or T cells enriched from blood (not recorded which). The receptor comes from a young woman who had been exposed to COVID-19. Here the CDR3 reads CAGTSGAGRTQYF. CDR3 in DNA: TGTGCCGGGACTAGCGGGGCCGGTAGGACCCAGTACTTC.